This T cell receptor (beta chain) was sequenced during a study of T cell responses to AZD1222 COVID-19 vaccine. Study findings and constraints: At baseline, seropositivity was found in only six or seven AZD1222 recipients. All repertoire sampling was performed exclusively after the peak T cell response.

Concerning this clone: Its antigen is undetermined.

The V segment lost 3 bases and the J segment 9 bases; nucleotides outside the gene matches: 9. This CDR3 region has 15 residues. Germline CDR1 and CDR2: SGHTA and FQGNSA. The table came from immunoSEQ multiplex PCR; TCRdb's copy has only in-frame clones and leaves some out. The sample lists fewer than 150,000 clones; 80% to 90% were seen once. This chain joins TRBV7-2 and TRBJ2-4; 9 bases agree with TRBD2. This clonotype was sampled from an adult in good health. This sample comprised peripheral blood, obtained on day 0 of AZD1222 vaccination. The CDR3 region is CASSFVGGGAVIQYF. The CDR3 DNA is TGTGCCAGCAGCTTCGTTGGCGGGGGGGCTGTCATTCAGTACTTC.